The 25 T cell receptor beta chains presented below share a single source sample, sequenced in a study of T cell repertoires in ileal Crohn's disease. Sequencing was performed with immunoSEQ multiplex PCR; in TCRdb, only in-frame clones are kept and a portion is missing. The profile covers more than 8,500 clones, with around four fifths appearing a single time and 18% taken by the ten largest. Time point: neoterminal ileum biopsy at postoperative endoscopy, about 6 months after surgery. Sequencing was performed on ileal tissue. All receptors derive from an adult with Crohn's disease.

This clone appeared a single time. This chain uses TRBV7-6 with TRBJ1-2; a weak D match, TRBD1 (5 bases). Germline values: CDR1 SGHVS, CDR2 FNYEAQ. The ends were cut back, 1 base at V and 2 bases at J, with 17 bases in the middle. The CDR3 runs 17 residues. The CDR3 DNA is TGTGCCAGCAGCTTAGGGGCAGGGCGAACCCTGAACTATGGCTACACCTTC. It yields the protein CASSLGAGRTLNYGYTF. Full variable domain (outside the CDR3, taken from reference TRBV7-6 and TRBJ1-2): GAGVSQSPRYKVTKRGQDVALRCDPISGHVSLYWYRQALGQGPEFLTYFNYEAQQDKSGLPNDRFSAERPEGSISTLTIQRTEQRDSAMYRCASSLGAGRTLNYGYTFGSGTRLTVV.

The chain's CDR3 is CAWSVLGMNTEAFF. CDR3 DNA: TGTGCCTGGAGTGTTTTGGGCATGAACACTGAAGCTTTCTTT. V gene TRBV30 combines with J gene TRBJ1-1, with D unresolved. The V end was cut by 0 bases, the J end by 0 bases, with 8 bases between. CDR3 size: 14 residues. CDR1 and CDR2 from the germline V gene are GTSNPN and SVGIG (reference sequence).

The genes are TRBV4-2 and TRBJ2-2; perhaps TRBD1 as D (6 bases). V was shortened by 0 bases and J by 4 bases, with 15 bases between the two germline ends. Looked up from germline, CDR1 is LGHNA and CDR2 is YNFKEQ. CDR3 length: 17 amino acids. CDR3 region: CASSQDKGVQGTGELFF. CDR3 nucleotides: TGTGCCAGCAGCCAAGATAAGGGGGTCCAGGGCACCGGGGAGCTGTTTTTT.

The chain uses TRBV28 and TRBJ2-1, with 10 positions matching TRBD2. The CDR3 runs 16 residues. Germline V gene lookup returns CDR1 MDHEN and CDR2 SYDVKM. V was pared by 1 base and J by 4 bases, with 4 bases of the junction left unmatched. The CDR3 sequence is CASSLYGTSVYNEQFF. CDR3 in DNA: TGTGCCAGCAGTTTATATGGGACTAGCGTTTACAATGAGCAGTTCTTC.

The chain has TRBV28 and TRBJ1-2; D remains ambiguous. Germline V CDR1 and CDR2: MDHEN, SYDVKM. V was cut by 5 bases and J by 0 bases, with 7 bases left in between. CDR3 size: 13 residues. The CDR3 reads CASSEQANYGYTF. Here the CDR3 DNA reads TGTGCCAGCAGTGAACAAGCTAACTATGGCTACACCTTC.

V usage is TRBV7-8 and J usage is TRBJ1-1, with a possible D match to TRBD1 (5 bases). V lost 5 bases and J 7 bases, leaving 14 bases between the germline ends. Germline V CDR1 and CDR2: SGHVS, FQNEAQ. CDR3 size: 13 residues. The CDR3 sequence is CASSTHGQFEAFF. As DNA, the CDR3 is TGTGCCAGCAGCACCCACGGACAATTTGAAGCTTTCTTT. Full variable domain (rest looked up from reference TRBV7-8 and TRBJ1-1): GAGVSQSPRYKVAKRGQDVALRCDPISGHVSLFWYQQALGQGPEFLTYFQNEAQLDKSGLPSDRFFAERPEGSVSTLKIQRTQQEDSAVYLCASSTHGQFEAFFGQGTRLTVV.

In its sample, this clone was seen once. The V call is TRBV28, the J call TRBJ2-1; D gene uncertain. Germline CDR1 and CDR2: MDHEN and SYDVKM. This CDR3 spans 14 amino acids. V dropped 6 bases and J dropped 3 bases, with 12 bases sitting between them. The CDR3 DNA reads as TGTGCCAGCAGCCTCCAGTACAACTACAATGAGCAGTTCTTC. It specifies CASSLQYNYNEQFF.

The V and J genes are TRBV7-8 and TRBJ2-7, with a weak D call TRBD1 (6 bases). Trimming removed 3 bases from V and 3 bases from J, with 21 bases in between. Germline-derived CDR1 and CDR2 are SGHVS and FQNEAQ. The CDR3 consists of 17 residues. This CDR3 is CASSFVPTGNINYEQYF. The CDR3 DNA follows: TGTGCCAGCAGCTTTGTGCCCACAGGGAACATCAACTACGAGCAGTACTTC.

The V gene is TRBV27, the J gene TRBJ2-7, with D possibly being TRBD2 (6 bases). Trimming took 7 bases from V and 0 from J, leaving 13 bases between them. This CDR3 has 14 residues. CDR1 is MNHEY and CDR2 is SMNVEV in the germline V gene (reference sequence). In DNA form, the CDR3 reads TGTGCCAGCAAGAGCCGGGGGAGCTCCTACGAGCAGTACTTC. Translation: CASKSRGSSYEQYF.

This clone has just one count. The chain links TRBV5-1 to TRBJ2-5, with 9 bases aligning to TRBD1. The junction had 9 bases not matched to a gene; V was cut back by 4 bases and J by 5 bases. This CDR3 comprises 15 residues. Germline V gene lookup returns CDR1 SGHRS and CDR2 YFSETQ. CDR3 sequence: CASSPGTGLRETQYF. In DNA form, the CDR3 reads TGCGCCAGCAGCCCAGGGACAGGGCTAAGGGAGACCCAGTACTTC.

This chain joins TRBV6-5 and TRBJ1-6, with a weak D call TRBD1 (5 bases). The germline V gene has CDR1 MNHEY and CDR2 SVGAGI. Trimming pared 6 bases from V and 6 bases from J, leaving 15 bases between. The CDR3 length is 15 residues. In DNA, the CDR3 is TGTGCCAGCAGCCGGGGGGGAGGCGGTAATTCACCCCTCCACTTT. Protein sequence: CASSRGGGGNSPLHF.

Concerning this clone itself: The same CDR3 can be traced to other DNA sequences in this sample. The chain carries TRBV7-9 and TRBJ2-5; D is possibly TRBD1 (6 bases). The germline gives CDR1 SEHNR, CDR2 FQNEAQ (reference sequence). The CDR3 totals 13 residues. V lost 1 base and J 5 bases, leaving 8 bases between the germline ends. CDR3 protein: CASSLDRAETQYF. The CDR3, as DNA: TGTGCCAGCAGCTTAGACAGGGCTGAGACCCAGTACTTC.

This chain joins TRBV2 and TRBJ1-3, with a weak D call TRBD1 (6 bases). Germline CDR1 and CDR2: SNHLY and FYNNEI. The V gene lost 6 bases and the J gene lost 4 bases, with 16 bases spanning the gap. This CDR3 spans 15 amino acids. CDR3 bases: TGTGCCAGCAGAAACACAGGGAAAGAGGGAAACACCATATATTTT. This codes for CASRNTGKEGNTIYF. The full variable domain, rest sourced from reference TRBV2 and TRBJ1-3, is EPEVTQTPSHQVTQMGQEVILRCVPISNHLYFYWYRQILGQKVEFLVSFYNNEISEKSEIFDDQFSVERPDGSNFTLKIRSTKLEDSAMYFCASRNTGKEGNTIYFGEGSWLTVV.

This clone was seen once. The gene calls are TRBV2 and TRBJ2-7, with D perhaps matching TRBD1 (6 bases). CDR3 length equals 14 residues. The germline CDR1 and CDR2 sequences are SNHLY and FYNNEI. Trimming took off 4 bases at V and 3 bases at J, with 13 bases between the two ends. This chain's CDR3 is CASSARDISYEQYF. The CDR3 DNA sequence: TGTGCCAGCAGTGCCCGGGACATTAGCTACGAGCAGTACTTC.

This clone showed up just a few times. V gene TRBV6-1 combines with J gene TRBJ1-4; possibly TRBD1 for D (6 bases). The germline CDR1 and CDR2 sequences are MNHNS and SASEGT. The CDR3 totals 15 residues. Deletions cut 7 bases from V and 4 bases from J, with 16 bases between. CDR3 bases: TGTGCCAGCACCTCAGGGGAACGAAGTAATGAAAAACTGTTTTTT. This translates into CASTSGERSNEKLFF.

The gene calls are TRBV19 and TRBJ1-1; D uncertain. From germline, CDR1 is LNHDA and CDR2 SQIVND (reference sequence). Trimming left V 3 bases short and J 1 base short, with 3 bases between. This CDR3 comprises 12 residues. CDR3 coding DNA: TGTGCCAGTAGTATCCAGAACACTGAAGCTTTCTTT. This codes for CASSIQNTEAFF.

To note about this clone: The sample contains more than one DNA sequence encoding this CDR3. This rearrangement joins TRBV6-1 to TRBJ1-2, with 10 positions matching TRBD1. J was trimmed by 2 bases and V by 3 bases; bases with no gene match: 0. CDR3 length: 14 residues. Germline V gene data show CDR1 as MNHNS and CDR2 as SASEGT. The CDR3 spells CASSEGQGNYGYTF. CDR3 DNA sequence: TGTGCCAGCAGTGAGGGACAGGGGAACTATGGCTACACCTTC.

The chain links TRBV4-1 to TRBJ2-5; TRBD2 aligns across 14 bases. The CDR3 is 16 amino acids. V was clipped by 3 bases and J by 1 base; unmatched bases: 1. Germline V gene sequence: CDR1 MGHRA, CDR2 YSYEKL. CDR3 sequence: CASSQTSGGAQETQYF. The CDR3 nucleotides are TGCGCCAGCAGCCAGACTAGCGGGGGGGCCCAAGAGACCCAGTACTTC.

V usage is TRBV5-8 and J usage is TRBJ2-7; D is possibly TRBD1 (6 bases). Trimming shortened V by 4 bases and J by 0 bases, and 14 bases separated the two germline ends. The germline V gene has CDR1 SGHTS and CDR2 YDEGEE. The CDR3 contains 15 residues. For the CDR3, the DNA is TGTGCCAGCAGCATAGGGACATCGAGCTCCTACGAGCAGTACTTC. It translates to CASSIGTSSSYEQYF.

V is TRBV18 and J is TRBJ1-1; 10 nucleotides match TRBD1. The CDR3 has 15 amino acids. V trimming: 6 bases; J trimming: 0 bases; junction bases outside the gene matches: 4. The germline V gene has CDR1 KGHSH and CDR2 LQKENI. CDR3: CASSRGTGVNTEAFF. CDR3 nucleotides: TGTGCCAGCTCGCGAGGGACAGGGGTGAACACTGAAGCTTTCTTT.

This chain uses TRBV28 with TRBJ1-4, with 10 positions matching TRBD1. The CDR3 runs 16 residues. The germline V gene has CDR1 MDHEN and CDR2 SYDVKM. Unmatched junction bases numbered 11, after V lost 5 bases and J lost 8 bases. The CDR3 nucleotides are TGTGCCAGCAGTCCTACGACAGGGGGCGCGGGAGAAAAACTGTTTTTT. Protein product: CASSPTTGGAGEKLFF.

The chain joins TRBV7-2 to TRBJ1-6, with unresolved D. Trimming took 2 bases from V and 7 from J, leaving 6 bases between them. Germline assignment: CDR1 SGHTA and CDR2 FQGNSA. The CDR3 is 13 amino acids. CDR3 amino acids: CASSLSPNSPLHF. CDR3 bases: TGTGCCAGCAGCTTATCCCCGAATTCACCCCTCCACTTT.

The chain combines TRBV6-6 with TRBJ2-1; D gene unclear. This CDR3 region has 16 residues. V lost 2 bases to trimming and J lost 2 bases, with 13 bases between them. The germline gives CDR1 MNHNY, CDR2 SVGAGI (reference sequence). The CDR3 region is CASSYPPNGPYNEQFF. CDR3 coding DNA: TGTGCCAGCAGTTACCCTCCAAATGGGCCCTACAATGAGCAGTTCTTC.

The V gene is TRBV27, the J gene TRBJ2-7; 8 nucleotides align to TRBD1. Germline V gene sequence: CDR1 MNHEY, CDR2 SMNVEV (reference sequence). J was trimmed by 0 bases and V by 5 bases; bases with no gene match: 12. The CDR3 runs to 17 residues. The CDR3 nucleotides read TGTGCCAGCAGTCGACATCCAGGGGGCGTTAGCTCCTACGAGCAGTACTTC. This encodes CASSRHPGGVSSYEQYF.

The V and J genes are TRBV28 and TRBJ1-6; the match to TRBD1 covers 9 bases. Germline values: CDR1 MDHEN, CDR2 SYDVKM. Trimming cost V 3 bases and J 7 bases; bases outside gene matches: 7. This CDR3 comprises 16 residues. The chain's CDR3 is CASSFGGTGLNSPLHF. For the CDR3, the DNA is TGTGCCAGCAGTTTTGGGGGGACAGGGCTGAATTCACCCCTCCACTTT. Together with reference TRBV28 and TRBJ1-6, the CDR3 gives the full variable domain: DVKVTQSSRYLVKRTGEKVFLECVQDMDHENMFWYRQDPGLGLRLIYFSYDVKMKEKGDIPEGYSVSREKKERFSLILESASTNQTSMYLCASSFGGTGLNSPLHFGNGTRLTVT.